The 2 T cell receptor beta chains below come from one sample, sequenced in a study of blood T cells in healthy people across ages. The second PCR ran about 7 to 12 cycles with a sample-barcoded 5' primer and J-beta primers. Each CDR3 protein gets one entry after TCRdb re-called the 5' RACE reads with MiXCR. The profile shows fewer than 1,200,000 distinct CDR3 sequences, under 30% of them singletons. A further study also used this sample, focusing on T cells of mothers and their children.

Sequenced material: blood. The receptors stem from a girl aged 2 to 9 in good health.

This clonotype was seen a handful of times. The V gene is TRBV12-3 or TRBV12-4, the J gene TRBJ2-5; a possible D gene is TRBD1 (5 bases). This CDR3 spans 15 amino acids. Trimming shortened V by 0 bases and J by 3 bases, and 11 bases separated the two germline ends. In DNA form, the CDR3 reads TGTGCCAGCAGTTTAGCCCATTGGGGCAAAGAGACCCAGTACTTC. It specifies CASSLAHWGKETQYF.

This clonotype has just one count. The chain has TRBV12-3 or TRBV12-4 and TRBJ2-2; the D gene is possibly TRBD2 (6 bases). V gave up 1 base and J gave up 5 bases, with 11 bases separating them. CDR3 length: 15 amino acids. The CDR3 region has the DNA TGTGCCAGCAGTTTAGTAGCGGAACATACCGGGGAGCTGTTTTTT. Protein: CASSLVAEHTGELFF.